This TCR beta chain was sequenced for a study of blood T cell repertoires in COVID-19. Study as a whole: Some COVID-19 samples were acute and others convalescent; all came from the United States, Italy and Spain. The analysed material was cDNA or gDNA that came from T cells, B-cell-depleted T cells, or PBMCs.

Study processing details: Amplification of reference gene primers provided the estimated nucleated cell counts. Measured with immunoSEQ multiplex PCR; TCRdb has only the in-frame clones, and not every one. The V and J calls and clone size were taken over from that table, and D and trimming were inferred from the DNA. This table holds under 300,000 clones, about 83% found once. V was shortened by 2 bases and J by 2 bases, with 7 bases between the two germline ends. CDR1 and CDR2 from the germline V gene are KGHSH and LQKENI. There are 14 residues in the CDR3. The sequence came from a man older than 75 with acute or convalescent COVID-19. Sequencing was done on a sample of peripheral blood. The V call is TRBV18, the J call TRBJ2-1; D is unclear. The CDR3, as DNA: TGTGCCAGCTCACCAATCCTCGCCTACAATGAGCAGTTCTTC. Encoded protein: CASSPILAYNEQFF.